The sequence of this T cell receptor beta chain was determined in a study of spatial heterogeneity in lung cancer. Study-wide background: Sequenced were any available follow-up PBMC samples, which had been obtained a median of roughly 23 months after resection.

Time point defined: blood at routine non-recurrence follow-up after resection. A unique molecular identifier was carried by every single TCR cDNA molecule. TCRdb independently ran MiXCR on the 5' RACE reads; one entry per CDR3 protein. The sample has about 20,000 distinct CDR3 sequences, 9% to 10% seen once. CDR1 SGHTA and CDR2 FQGNSA come from the germline V gene. The CDR3 spans 16 residues. V lost 4 bases, J lost 0 bases, and 12 bases lay in between. This sample comprised PBMCs, obtained at follow-up. This clonotype originated in a female donor with early-stage non-small cell lung cancer. This chain joins TRBV7-2 and TRBJ1-4, with a possible D match to TRBD1 (5 bases). The CDR3 loop is CASSSSGAATNEKLFF. CDR3 nucleotide sequence: TGTGCCAGCAGCTCCAGTGGGGCGGCAACTAATGAAAAACTGTTTTTT.